The 25 T cell receptor beta chains below all came from one sample that was sequenced in a study of blood T cell repertoires in COVID-19. Sequencing used immunoSEQ multiplex PCR; TCRdb keeps in-frame clones, though not all of them. The sample includes about 250,000 clones, over 75% seen only once; the top ten take 0.87%. The sample taken for sequencing was peripheral blood. The receptors shown here come from a human donor with COVID-19, enrolled during active disease. The donor label of this sample is uncertain.

This chain connects TRBV5-1 to TRBJ1-4; 8 nucleotides match TRBD1. CDR1 is SGHRS, CDR2 YFSETQ, per germline. The ends lost 4 bases at V and 7 bases at J; junction bases unmatched: 9. The CDR3 has 15 residues. This CDR3 is CASSQNTGGAEKLFF. The CDR3 coding sequence is TGCGCCAGCAGCCAAAACACAGGGGGGGCTGAAAAACTGTTTTTT.

The CDR3 sequence: CASGGEGRTSGYTF. CDR3 sequence (DNA): TGTGCCAGCGGAGGAGAGGGTCGGACCAGTGGCTACACCTTC. The V call is TRBV7-2, the J call TRBJ1-2; unclear D gene. Trimming cost V 8 bases and J 7 bases, with 20 bases left between them. CDR1 is SGHTA and CDR2 is FQGNSA in the germline V gene. This CDR3 spans 14 amino acids.

This chain connects TRBV10-1 to TRBJ2-7; 7 nucleotides agree with TRBD1. The germline gives CDR1 WNHNN, CDR2 SYGVQD (reference sequence). J gave up 3 bases and V 1 base, and 9 bases lay outside the gene matches. CDR3 size: 16 residues. CDR3 region: CASSEWRHQGVYEQYF. CDR3 nucleotide sequence: TGCGCCAGCAGTGAGTGGAGACACCAGGGGGTCTACGAGCAGTACTTC.

This sequence joins TRBV29-1 and TRBJ1-1; TRBD1 aligns across 8 bases. The germline gives CDR1 SQVTM, CDR2 ANQGSEA. V dropped 5 bases and J dropped 5; count of bases not matched to a gene: 10. The CDR3 is 14 amino acids. CDR3: CSVSSRTGITEAFF. The DNA of the CDR3 is TGCAGCGTTTCCTCTCGGACAGGGATTACTGAAGCTTTCTTT.

This sequence joins TRBV11-2 and TRBJ2-3, with 10 nucleotides matching TRBD2. V gave up 4 bases and J gave up 4 bases; unmatched junction bases: 5. Per germline, CDR1 SGHAT and CDR2 FQNNGV. This CDR3 has 15 amino acids. As DNA, the CDR3 is TGTGCCAGCAGCTCCCTAGCGGGAGAGGCAGATACGCAGTATTTT. Translating it yields CASSSLAGEADTQYF. Using reference TRBV11-2 and TRBJ2-3 for the parts outside the CDR3, the full variable domain is EAGVAQSPRYKIIEKRQSVAFWCNPISGHATLYWYQQILGQGPKLLIQFQNNGVVDDSQLPKDRFSAERLKGVDSTLKIQPAKLEDSAVYLCASSSLAGEADTQYFGPGTRLTVL.

The chain recombines TRBV12-3 or TRBV12-4 with TRBJ2-7, with 7 nucleotides matching TRBD2. With 2 bases clipped from V and 7 bases from J, the junction kept 5 bases outside the gene matches. The CDR3 runs 13 residues. CDR3 DNA: TGTGCCAGCAGTTTACCCCAGCGGGGAGAGCAGTACTTC. Its translation: CASSLPQRGEQYF.

V usage is TRBV19 and J usage is TRBJ1-2; no clear D. Germline CDR1 and CDR2: LNHDA and SQIVND (reference sequence). The CDR3 runs to 14 residues. Trimming took off 5 bases at V and 4 bases at J, with 14 bases between the two ends. The CDR3 protein is CASSQTDSLYGYTF. In DNA form, the CDR3 reads TGTGCCAGTAGTCAGACCGACTCACTCTATGGCTACACCTTC.

This chain connects TRBV18 to TRBJ2-4, with 7 bases lining up with TRBD1. Germline V gives CDR1 KGHSH, CDR2 LQKENI. The J segment lost 3 bases and the V segment lost 6 bases, leaving 11 bases of the junction unmatched. The length of the CDR3 is 16 residues. DNA for the CDR3: TGTGCCAGCTCGGCCCCGGGACAGTGGATCAAAAACATTCAGTACTTC. This codes for CASSAPGQWIKNIQYF.

The chain combines TRBV6-5 with TRBJ2-3; no clear D gene. The V and J ends lost 6 bases and 4 bases respectively, with 5 bases between them. This CDR3 comprises 11 residues. Germline V CDR1 and CDR2: MNHEY, SVGAGI. CDR3 region: CASSRADTQYF. CDR3 DNA: TGTGCCAGCAGCCGGGCAGATACGCAGTATTTT.

The rearrangement joins TRBV9 to TRBJ2-1, with TRBD1 matching over 8 bases. This CDR3 region has 16 residues. After removal of 3 bases from V and 5 bases from J, the junction contained 10 bases not matched to a gene. Germline CDR1 and CDR2: SGDLS and YYNGEE. CDR3 in amino acids: CASSAFTGTGHNEQFF. CDR3 bases: TGTGCCAGCAGCGCCTTTACCGGGACAGGACACAATGAGCAGTTCTTC.

The chain carries TRBV11-2 and TRBJ1-1; maybe TRBD1 (6 bases). The CDR3 runs 19 residues. Germline CDR1 is SGHAT and CDR2 is FQNNGV. V was trimmed by 0 bases and J by 5 bases, leaving 25 bases between them. Here the CDR3 reads CASSLDQQGGFGVRTEAFF. For the CDR3, the DNA is TGTGCCAGCAGCTTAGACCAACAGGGAGGGTTTGGGGTAAGGACTGAAGCTTTCTTT.

J is TRBJ2-3 and V is TRBV19, with 9 bases lining up with TRBD2. The trim removed 3 bases at V and 1 base at J, leaving 5 bases unmatched. Germline V gene sequence: CDR1 LNHDA, CDR2 SQIVND (reference sequence). The CDR3 is 16 residues long. CDR3: CASSIEERGGTDTQYF. Written as DNA, the CDR3 is TGTGCCAGTAGTATTGAGGAGCGGGGGGGCACAGATACGCAGTATTTT.

The chain is built from TRBV11-1 and TRBJ1-2; 9 nucleotides match TRBD1. J gave up 4 bases and V 4 bases, and 7 bases lay outside the gene matches. Germline V lookup: CDR1 SGHAT, CDR2 FQDESV (reference sequence). The length of the CDR3 is 15 residues. The CDR3 sequence: CASSSTTGGSYGYTF. CDR3 in DNA: TGTGCCAGCAGCTCGACGACAGGGGGTAGCTATGGCTACACCTTC.

This chain uses TRBV19 with TRBJ2-3; 14 bases line up with TRBD2. CDR3 size: 16 residues. Germline V gives CDR1 LNHDA, CDR2 SQIVND (reference sequence). Germline trimming cut 6 bases from V and 5 bases from J; bases unmatched to any gene: 7. The CDR3 bases are TGTGCCAGTAGCGGGCCGACTAGCGGGAGGGGAGATACGCAGTATTTT. Protein: CASSGPTSGRGDTQYF.

V gene TRBV5-4 combines with J gene TRBJ2-3; a weak D match, TRBD2 (6 bases). V was shortened by 1 base and J by 4 bases, with 10 bases between the two germline ends. Germline assignment: CDR1 SGHNT and CDR2 YYREEE (reference sequence). There are 14 residues in the CDR3. Here the CDR3 reads CASSLKTSADTQYF. In DNA form, the CDR3 reads TGTGCCAGCAGCTTGAAGACTAGTGCAGATACGCAGTATTTT.

V usage is TRBV5-4 and J usage is TRBJ1-5; 8 nucleotides line up with TRBD1. Germline CDR1 and CDR2: SGHNT and YYREEE (reference sequence). The CDR3 contains 14 residues. Trimming removed 4 bases from V and 2 bases from J; junction bases left unmatched: 2. The chain's CDR3 is CASSPDRGNQPQHF. The CDR3 DNA reads as TGTGCCAGCAGCCCGGACAGGGGCAATCAGCCCCAGCATTTT.

This clone was counted a single time. The chain has TRBV28 and TRBJ1-5; 10 positions match TRBD1. This CDR3 region has 14 residues. Germline assignment: CDR1 MDHEN and CDR2 SYDVKM. V gave up 3 bases and J gave up 5 bases; unmatched junction bases: 1. This CDR3 reads CASSFGTGDQPQHF. The CDR3, as DNA: TGTGCCAGCAGTTTCGGGACAGGGGATCAGCCCCAGCATTTT.

V and J are TRBV7-2 and TRBJ1-2; tentatively, D is TRBD1 (5 bases). V was cut by 1 base and J by 6 bases, with 12 bases left in between. Germline loops: CDR1 SGHTA, CDR2 FQGNSA. The CDR3 is 14 amino acids. CDR3 loop: CASSLDAGGNGYTF. Written as DNA, the CDR3 is TGTGCCAGCAGCTTAGACGCGGGGGGAAATGGCTACACCTTC.

The V call is TRBV6-4, the J call TRBJ2-7; D not certain. Germline V gives CDR1 MRHNA, CDR2 SNTAGT. This CDR3 region has 12 residues. V shed 8 bases and J shed 5 bases, with 13 bases lying between them. The CDR3 DNA sequence: TGTGCCAGCCTTTTTTTGTCCCACGAGCAGTACTTC. It encodes CASLFLSHEQYF.

This sequence joins TRBV27 and TRBJ1-4, with 10 bases identical to TRBD1. Per the germline V gene, CDR1 is MNHEY and CDR2 is SMNVEV (reference sequence). This CDR3 spans 17 amino acids. V was pared by 3 bases and J by 3 bases, with 7 bases of the junction left unmatched. CDR3: CASSLTGGAIPNEKLFF. As DNA, the CDR3 is TGTGCCAGCAGTTTGACAGGGGGCGCGATACCTAATGAAAAACTGTTTTTT.

This clone was seen only once. V gene TRBV6-5 combines with J gene TRBJ1-2; D ambiguous. The CDR3 loop spans 13 amino acids. The germline V gene has CDR1 MNHEY and CDR2 SVGAGI. Trimming took off 5 bases at V and 8 bases at J, with 15 bases between the two ends. The CDR3 reads CASSQETVRGYTF. In DNA, the CDR3 is TGTGCCAGCAGTCAGGAAACAGTCAGGGGCTACACCTTC.

This clone has just one count. V usage is TRBV5-6 and J usage is TRBJ1-2; 8 bases fit TRBD1. Germline loops: CDR1 SGHDT, CDR2 YYEEEE. The V gene end was trimmed by 1 base and the J gene end by 8 bases; junction bases not matched to a gene: 4. This CDR3 region has 13 residues. CDR3 sequence reads: CASSLQGAHGYTF. The CDR3 DNA reads as TGTGCCAGCAGCTTGCAGGGGGCGCACGGCTACACCTTC.

The chain recombines TRBV19 with TRBJ2-7; weak D call: TRBD1 (6 bases). CDR3 length: 17 amino acids. CDR1 LNHDA and CDR2 SQIVND come from the germline V gene (reference sequence). Between the trimmed V and J ends, which lost 3 bases and 2 bases, there was a span of 20 bases. The CDR3 spells CASSISTTNRVPYEQYF. CDR3 in DNA: TGTGCCAGTAGTATCTCAACCACGAACAGGGTCCCCTACGAGCAGTACTTC.

The V and J genes are TRBV4-2 and TRBJ1-4; 11 bases map to TRBD1. The V and J ends lost 0 bases and 2 bases, in that order; junction bases with no gene match: 11. This CDR3 contains 20 residues. Germline loops: CDR1 LGHNA, CDR2 YNFKEQ. The CDR3 here is CASSQDLPLGTGGTNEKLFF. As DNA, the CDR3 is TGTGCCAGCAGCCAAGACCTGCCGTTAGGGACAGGGGGGACTAATGAAAAACTGTTTTTT.

This rearrangement joins TRBV6-5 to TRBJ2-5; D may be TRBD1 (5 bases). The germline V and J ends were trimmed by 5 bases and 1 base, with 8 bases remaining between them. Germline CDR1 is MNHEY and CDR2 is SVGAGI. CDR3 length: 13 residues. The CDR3 region has the DNA TGTGCCAGCAGTCACAGGCTCCAAGAGACCCAGTACTTC. This translates into CASSHRLQETQYF.